What follows are 8 T cell receptor beta chains derived from one specimen sequenced in a study of Graves' ophthalmopathy and Graves' hyperthyroidism. CDR3 regions of TCR beta were amplified from RNA transcripts. First-round RT-PCR relied on HTBI primers, and a second-round multiplex PCR came next. TCRdb re-derived calls from the multiplex PCR reads in MiXCR, one entry per CDR3 protein. The sample contains around 1,000,000 distinct CDR3 sequences, about 40% of which appear only once. The specimen was peripheral blood or thyroid tissue (not recorded which). These receptors all come from an adult man with Graves' hyperthyroidism.

V is TRBV5-6 and J is TRBJ1-2; 7 nucleotides match TRBD1. CDR3 length: 16 amino acids. Per germline, CDR1 SGHDT and CDR2 YYEEEE. Germline trimming cut 5 bases from V and 0 bases from J; bases unmatched to any gene: 10. CDR3 protein: CASSHTGTATNYGYTF. CDR3 DNA sequence: TGTGCCAGCAGTCATACCGGGACAGCAACTAACTATGGCTACACCTTC.

This clonotype was seen ten or more times. The V and J genes are TRBV7-9 and TRBJ1-2; the D gene is possibly TRBD1 (5 bases). The CDR3 totals 13 residues. The germline gives CDR1 SEHNR, CDR2 FQNEAQ (reference sequence). V lost 5 bases to trimming and J lost 5 bases, with 12 bases between them. Here the CDR3 reads CASSPGTVYGYTF. The CDR3 coding sequence is TGTGCCAGCAGCCCCGGGACGGTTTATGGCTACACCTTC. Full variable domain (outside the CDR3, taken from reference TRBV7-9 and TRBJ1-2): DTGVSQNPRHKITKRGQNVTFRCDPISEHNRLYWYRQTLGQGPEFLTYFQNEAQLEKSRLLSDRFSAERPKGSFSTLEIQRTEQGDSAMYLCASSPGTVYGYTFGSGTRLTVV.

This clonotype was recorded many times. This chain joins TRBV9 and TRBJ1-6; tentatively, D is TRBD1 (5 bases). The CDR3 is made up of 16 amino acids. Between the trimmed V and J ends, which lost 2 bases and 4 bases, there was a span of 13 bases. CDR1 is SGDLS, CDR2 YYNGEE, per germline. The CDR3 reads CASSVGDSRYNSPLHF. CDR3 in DNA: TGTGCCAGCAGCGTCGGAGACAGCCGATATAATTCACCCCTCCACTTT.

This clonotype was observed many times. CDR3 loop: CASSGTGAQPQHF. The DNA for the CDR3 is TGTGCCAGTAGTGGGACAGGGGCTCAGCCCCAGCATTTT. The chain carries TRBV19 and TRBJ1-5; 10 bases are shared with TRBD1. This CDR3 spans 13 amino acids. Germline loops: CDR1 LNHDA, CDR2 SQIVND (reference sequence). The junction had 1 base not matched to a gene; V was cut back by 5 bases and J by 6 bases.

The chain employs TRBV28 and TRBJ2-7; 7 bases map to TRBD2. CDR1 is MDHEN, CDR2 SYDVKM, per germline. The ends lost 3 bases at V and 6 bases at J; junction bases unmatched: 5. The CDR3 has 13 residues. The CDR3 DNA reads as TGTGCCAGCAGTTTTCCAGCGGGACGCGAGCAGTACTTC. This translates into CASSFPAGREQYF.

In its sample, this clonotype was seen once. The J gene is TRBJ2-5, the V gene TRBV10-2, with D uncertain. This CDR3 is built from 13 residues. CDR1 is WSHSY, CDR2 SAAADI, per germline. Deletions cut 8 bases from V and 0 bases from J, with 10 bases between. The CDR3 DNA is TGCGCCAGCTCTTGGGCGGACCAAGAGACCCAGTACTTC. Translating it yields CASSWADQETQYF.

This clonotype was counted ten times or more. V is TRBV11-3 and J is TRBJ1-4; D may be TRBD1 (5 bases). The CDR3 contains 15 residues. Trimming pared 9 bases from V and 8 bases from J, leaving 22 bases between. Germline values: CDR1 SGHNT, CDR2 YENEEA. DNA of the CDR3: TGTGCCAGTCCCTACCTCCGGGGCCGGAGGGAAAAACTGTTTTTT. It is translated as CASPYLRGRREKLFF. The variable domain in full, with the rest retrieved from reference TRBV11-3 and TRBJ1-4, is EAGVVQSPRYKIIEKKQPVAFWCNPISGHNTLYWYLQNLGQGPELLIRYENEEAVDDSQLPKDRFSAERLKGVDSTLKIQPAELGDSAVYLCASPYLRGRREKLFFGSGTQLSVL.

The chain is built from TRBV10-3 and TRBJ1-1, with D possibly TRBD1 on 5 matching bases. Per germline, CDR1 ENHRY and CDR2 SYGVKD. This CDR3 has 14 residues. Trimming cost V 4 bases and J 1 base, with 10 bases left between them. The CDR3 nucleotides read TGTGCCATCAGTGCAGGAGGGACGAACACTGAAGCTTTCTTT. Translation gives CAISAGGTNTEAFF.